The T cell receptor beta chain described here comes from a study (dated by TCRdb to the mid-2010s). The germline V gene (reference sequence) specifies MNHEY as CDR1 and SMNVEV as CDR2. There are 14 amino acids in the CDR3, from cysteine to phenylalanine inclusive. Only the CDR3 region is kept as DNA, spanning 42 bases read in frame from base 1. V was cut back by 3 bases and J by 4 bases, leaving a gap of 12 bases between them. The method behind the library was RT-PCR. These reads were obtained on an Illumina MiSeq. TCRdb passed the public sequencing reads through fastp at Q25 and MiXCR, retaining productive beta sequences. Each CDR3 protein gets just one entry, which takes the most common genes and DNA from the rows behind it. The table for this sample lists 650,000 to 800,000 distinct CDR3 sequences; 13% to 15% of them were counted only once. The ten largest clonotypes hold around 3.3% of the sample.

This clonotype was observed a handful of times. Its antigen remains unidentified. Base qualities are not at hand, and no much larger clone is one base apart. The sequence was obtained from a female donor in good health, serving as a healthy control. The rearranged segments are TRBV27 and TRBJ1-1, and possibly TRBD1, on 5 matching bases. Sequences were obtained from memory CD4+ T cells from blood. CDR3 protein: CASSFGARGTEAFF. The bases read TGTGCCAGCAGTTTCGGGGCTAGGGGCACTGAAGCTTTCTTT.